This TCR beta chain was found in a study of chemoradiotherapy in HPV16-positive cancers. Findings and caveats of the study: Better recurrence-free survival went with HPV-responsive T-cell expansion in HPV16-positive patients.

Unmatched junction bases numbered 11, after V lost 6 bases and J lost 1 base. The length of the CDR3 is 16 residues. Germline-derived CDR1 and CDR2 are SNHLY and FYNNEI. On this clone: Its antigen is still unknown.

TCRdb's copy holds only in-frame clones and misses some; the assay was immunoSEQ multiplex PCR. In the table there are 9,500 to 15,000 clones, over 60% of which are singletons. This clonotype was obtained from a human donor with HPV-associated anogenital cancer. This chain connects TRBV2 to TRBJ2-5; 7 bases match TRBD2. This material was collected from a patient who underwent chemoradiotherapy. CDR3 DNA sequence: TGTGCCAGCAGCCTTGGGGGGGTAGGGTCCCAAGAGACCCAGTACTTC. Its translation: CASSLGGVGSQETQYF.